The source of this TCR beta chain is a study of cytomegalovirus exposure and HLA in healthy donors. Across the whole study: About 85 million unique TCRs from HLA-typed donors were held in an early release of data.

General study points: Most observed TCR sequences were rare, whereas some public TCRs were detected in many donors. Earlier analysis looked at TCR beta V segments, and most were productive about 90% or about 30% of the time.

Note on this clone: Its specificity is not known.

60 Vbeta and 13 Jbeta primers were used in PCR. Assay used: immunoSEQ multiplex PCR; TCRdb lists only in-frame clones, some missing. The sample has approximately 88,000 clones; 76% are singletons. Healthy donors of bone marrow made up the group. Looked up from germline, CDR1 is SGHNT and CDR2 is YENEEA. The length of the CDR3 is 14 residues. V was shortened by 4 bases and J by 1 base, with 10 bases between the two germline ends. The sequenced sample consisted of PBMCs. The chain joins TRBV11-3 to TRBJ1-1; perhaps TRBD1 as D (5 bases). The sequence derives from a male donor in good health and CMV-seronegative. The CDR3 region has the DNA TGTGCCAGCAGCTCCCACGACAGGAACACTGAAGCTTTCTTT. As protein: CASSSHDRNTEAFF.